The source of this T cell receptor beta chain is a study of blood T cell repertoires in COVID-19. Looking at the study overall: Acute and convalescent COVID-19 specimens originated in the United States, Italy and Spain. In each case, the material was cDNA or gDNA derived from T cells, B-cell-depleted T cells, or PBMCs.

Sequenced by immunoSEQ multiplex PCR; TCRdb stores in-frame clones only, minus some. The profile shows approximately 140,000 clones, over 75% of them singletons. This CDR3 comprises 17 residues. Germline loops: CDR1 SGDLS, CDR2 YYNGEE. V lost 0 bases and J lost 7, with 20 bases in between. Input material: peripheral blood. This chain connects TRBV9 to TRBJ2-1; D is perhaps TRBD2 (6 bases). This TCR was recovered from a man in his 60s with active or convalescent COVID-19. The CDR3 region has the DNA TGTGCCAGCAGCGTAGGCGACCGGGACTCCTCTTCTAATGAGCAGTTCTTC. This translates into CASSVGDRDSSSNEQFF. Full variable domain (remainder filled in from reference TRBV9 and TRBJ2-1): DSGVTQTPKHLITATGQRVTLRCSPRSGDLSVYWYQQSLDQGLQFLIQYYNGEERAKGNILERFSAQQFPDLHSELNLSSLELGDSALYFCASSVGDRDSSSNEQFFGPGTRLTVL.